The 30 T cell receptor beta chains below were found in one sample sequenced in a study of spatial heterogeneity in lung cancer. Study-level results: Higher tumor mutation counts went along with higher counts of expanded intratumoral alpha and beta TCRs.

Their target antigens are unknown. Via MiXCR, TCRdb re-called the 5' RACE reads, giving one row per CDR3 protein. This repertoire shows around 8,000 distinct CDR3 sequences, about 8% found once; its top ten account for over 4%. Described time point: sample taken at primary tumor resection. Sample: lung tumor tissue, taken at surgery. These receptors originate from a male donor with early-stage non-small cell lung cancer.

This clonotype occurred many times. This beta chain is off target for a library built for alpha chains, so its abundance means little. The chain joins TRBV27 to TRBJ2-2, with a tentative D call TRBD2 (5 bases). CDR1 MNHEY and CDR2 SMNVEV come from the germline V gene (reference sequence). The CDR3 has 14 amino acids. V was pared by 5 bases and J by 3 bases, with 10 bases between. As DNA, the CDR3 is TGTGCCAGCAGTCAAAGGACTGACACCGGGGAGCTGTTTTTT. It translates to CASSQRTDTGELFF.

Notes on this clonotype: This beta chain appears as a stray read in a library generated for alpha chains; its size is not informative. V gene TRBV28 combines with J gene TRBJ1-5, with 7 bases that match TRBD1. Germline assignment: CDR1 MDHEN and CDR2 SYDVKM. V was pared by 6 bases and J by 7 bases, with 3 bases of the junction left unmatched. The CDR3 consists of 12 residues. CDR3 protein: CASSQQGQPQHF. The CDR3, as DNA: TGTGCCAGCAGCCAACAGGGGCAGCCCCAGCATTTT.

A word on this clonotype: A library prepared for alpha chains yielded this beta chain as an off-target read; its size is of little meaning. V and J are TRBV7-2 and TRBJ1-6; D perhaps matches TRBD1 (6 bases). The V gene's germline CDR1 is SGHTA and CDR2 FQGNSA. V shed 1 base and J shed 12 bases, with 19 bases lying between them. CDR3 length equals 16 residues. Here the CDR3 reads CASSLGYDRPRVPLHF. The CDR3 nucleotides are TGTGCCAGCAGCTTAGGATACGACAGGCCTAGGGTACCCCTCCACTTT.

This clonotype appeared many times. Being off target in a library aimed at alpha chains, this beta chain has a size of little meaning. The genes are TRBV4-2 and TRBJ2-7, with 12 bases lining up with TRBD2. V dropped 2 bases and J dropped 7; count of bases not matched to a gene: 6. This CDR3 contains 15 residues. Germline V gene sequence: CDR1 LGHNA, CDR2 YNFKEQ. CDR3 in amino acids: CASSQPSGRALEQYF. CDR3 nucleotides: TGTGCCAGCAGCCAACCTAGCGGGAGGGCATTAGAGCAGTACTTC.

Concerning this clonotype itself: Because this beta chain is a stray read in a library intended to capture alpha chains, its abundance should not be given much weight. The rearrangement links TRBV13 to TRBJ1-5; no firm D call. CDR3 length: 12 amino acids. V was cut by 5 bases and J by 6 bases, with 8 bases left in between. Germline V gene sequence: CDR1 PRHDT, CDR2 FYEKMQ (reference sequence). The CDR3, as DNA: TGTGCCAGCAGCCAAGCGCTTCAGCCCCAGCATTTT. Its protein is CASSQALQPQHF.

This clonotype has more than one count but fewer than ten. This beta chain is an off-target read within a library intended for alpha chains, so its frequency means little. CDR3 in DNA: TGTGCCAGCTCCCCTCGAGCGGGAGAGAGCGAGACCCAGTACTTC. Translated, it gives CASSPRAGESETQYF. The chain couples TRBV18 to TRBJ2-5; 8 positions agree with TRBD2. This CDR3 comprises 15 residues. Germline V gene sequence: CDR1 KGHSH, CDR2 LQKENI. With V trimmed by 6 bases and J by 5 bases, 11 bases remained unmatched.

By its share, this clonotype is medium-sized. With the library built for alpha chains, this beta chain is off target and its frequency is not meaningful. The CDR3 reads CASSIPALAYSYNEQFF. The CDR3 nucleotides are TGTGCCAGCAGTATCCCTGCACTAGCCTACTCCTACAATGAGCAGTTCTTC. V gene TRBV27 combines with J gene TRBJ2-1, with D possibly being TRBD2 (6 bases). The CDR3 is 17 amino acids. CDR1 and CDR2 from the germline V gene are MNHEY and SMNVEV (reference sequence). Trimming took off 5 bases at V and 0 bases at J, with 17 bases between the two ends.

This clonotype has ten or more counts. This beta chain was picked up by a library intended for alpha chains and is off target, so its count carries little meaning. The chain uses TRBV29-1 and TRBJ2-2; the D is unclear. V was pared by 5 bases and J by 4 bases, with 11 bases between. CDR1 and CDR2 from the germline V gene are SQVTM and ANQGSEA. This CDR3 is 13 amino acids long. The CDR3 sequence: CSVRDWGTGELFF. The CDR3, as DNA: TGCAGCGTTAGAGACTGGGGCACCGGGGAGCTGTTTTTT.

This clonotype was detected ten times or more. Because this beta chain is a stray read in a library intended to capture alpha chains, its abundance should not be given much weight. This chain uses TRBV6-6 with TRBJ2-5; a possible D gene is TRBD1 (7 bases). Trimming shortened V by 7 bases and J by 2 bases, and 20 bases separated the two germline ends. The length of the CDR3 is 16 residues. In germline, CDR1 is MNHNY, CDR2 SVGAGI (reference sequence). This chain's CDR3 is CASNNRQGGGQETQYF. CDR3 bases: TGTGCCAGCAACAATCGCCAGGGGGGCGGACAAGAGACCCAGTACTTC.

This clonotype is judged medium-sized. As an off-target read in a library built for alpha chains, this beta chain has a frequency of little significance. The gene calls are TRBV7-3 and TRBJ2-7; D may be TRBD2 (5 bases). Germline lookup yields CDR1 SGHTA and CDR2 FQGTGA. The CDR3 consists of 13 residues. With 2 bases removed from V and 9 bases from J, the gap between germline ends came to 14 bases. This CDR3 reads CASSLESGKVQYF. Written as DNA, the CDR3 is TGTGCCAGCAGCTTAGAGTCGGGGAAAGTGCAGTACTTC.

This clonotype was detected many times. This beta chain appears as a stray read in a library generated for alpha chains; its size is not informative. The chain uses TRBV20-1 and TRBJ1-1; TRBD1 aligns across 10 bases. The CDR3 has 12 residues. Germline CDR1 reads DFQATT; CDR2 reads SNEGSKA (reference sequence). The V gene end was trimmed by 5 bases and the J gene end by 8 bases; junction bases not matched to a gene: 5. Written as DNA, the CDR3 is TGCAGTGCTCCCCGACAGGGGGCCGAAGCTTTCTTT. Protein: CSAPRQGAEAFF.

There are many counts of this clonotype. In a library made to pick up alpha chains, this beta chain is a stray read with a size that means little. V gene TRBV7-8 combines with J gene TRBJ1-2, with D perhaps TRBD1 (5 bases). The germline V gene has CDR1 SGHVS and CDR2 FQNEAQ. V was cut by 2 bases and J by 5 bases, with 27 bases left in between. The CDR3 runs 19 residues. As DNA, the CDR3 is TGTGCCAGCAGCTTAAGGTTGGGAGATAGATCAGGGAGCCCATATGGCTACACCTTC. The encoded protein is CASSLRLGDRSGSPYGYTF.

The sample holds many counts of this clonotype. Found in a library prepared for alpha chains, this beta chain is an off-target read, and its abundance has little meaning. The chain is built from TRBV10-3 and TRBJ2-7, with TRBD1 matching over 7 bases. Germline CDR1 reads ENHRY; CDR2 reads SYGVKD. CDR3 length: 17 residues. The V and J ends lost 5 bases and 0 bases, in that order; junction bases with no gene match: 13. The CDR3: CAISTLSGTVNSYEQYF. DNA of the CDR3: TGTGCCATCAGTACCTTATCCGGGACAGTAAACTCCTACGAGCAGTACTTC.

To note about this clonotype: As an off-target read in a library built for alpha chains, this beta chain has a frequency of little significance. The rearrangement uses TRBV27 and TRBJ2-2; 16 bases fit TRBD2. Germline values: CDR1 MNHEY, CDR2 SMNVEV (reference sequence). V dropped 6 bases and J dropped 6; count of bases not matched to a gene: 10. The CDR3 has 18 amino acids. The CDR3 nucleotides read TGTGCCAGCAGCGGGGGACTAGCGGGAGGGGCGTTACCCGGGGAGCTGTTTTTT. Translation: CASSGGLAGGALPGELFF.

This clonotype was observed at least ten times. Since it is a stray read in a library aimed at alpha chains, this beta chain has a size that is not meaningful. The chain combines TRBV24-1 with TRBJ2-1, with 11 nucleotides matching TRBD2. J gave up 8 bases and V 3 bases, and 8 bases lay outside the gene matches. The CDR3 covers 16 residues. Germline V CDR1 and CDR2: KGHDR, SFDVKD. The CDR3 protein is CATSDPLAGGLYEQFF. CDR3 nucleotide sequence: TGTGCCACCAGTGATCCCTTAGCGGGAGGGCTTTATGAGCAGTTCTTC.

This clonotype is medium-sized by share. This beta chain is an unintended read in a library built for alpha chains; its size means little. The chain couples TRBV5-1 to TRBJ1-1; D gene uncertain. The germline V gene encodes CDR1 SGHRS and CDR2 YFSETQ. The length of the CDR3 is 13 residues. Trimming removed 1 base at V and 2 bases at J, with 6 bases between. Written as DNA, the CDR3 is TGCGCCAGCAGCTTGCGTGGCAACACTGAAGCTTTCTTT. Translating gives CASSLRGNTEAFF.

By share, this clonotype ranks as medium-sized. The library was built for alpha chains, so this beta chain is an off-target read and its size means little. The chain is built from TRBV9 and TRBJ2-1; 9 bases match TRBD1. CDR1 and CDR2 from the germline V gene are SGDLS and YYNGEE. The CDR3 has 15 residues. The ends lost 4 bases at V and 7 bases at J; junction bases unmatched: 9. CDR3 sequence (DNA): TGTGCCAGCAGCCCCGGACAGGGGTGGGTAAATGAGCAGTTCTTC. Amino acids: CASSPGQGWVNEQFF.

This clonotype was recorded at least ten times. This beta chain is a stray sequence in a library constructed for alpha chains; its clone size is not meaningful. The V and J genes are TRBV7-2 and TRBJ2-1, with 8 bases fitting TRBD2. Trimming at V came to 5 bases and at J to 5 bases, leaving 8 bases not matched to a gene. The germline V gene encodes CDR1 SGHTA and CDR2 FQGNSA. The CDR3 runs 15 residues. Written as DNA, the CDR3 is TGTGCCAGCAGCAGTGCTAGCGGGCGACACAATGAGCAGTTCTTC. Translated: CASSSASGRHNEQFF.

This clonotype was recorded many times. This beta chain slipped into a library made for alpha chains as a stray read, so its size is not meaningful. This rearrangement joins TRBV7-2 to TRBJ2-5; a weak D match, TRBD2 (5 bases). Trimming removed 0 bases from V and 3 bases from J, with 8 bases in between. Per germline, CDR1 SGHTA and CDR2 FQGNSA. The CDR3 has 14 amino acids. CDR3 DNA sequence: TGTGCCAGCAGCTTAGCGCGGGTAGAAGAGACCCAGTACTTC. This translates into CASSLARVEETQYF.

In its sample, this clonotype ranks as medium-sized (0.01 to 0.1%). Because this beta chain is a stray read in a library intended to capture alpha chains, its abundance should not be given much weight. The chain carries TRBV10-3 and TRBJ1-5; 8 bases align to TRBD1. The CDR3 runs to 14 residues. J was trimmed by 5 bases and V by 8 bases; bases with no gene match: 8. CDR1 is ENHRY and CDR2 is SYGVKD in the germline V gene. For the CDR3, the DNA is TGTGCCATCTCCGGACAGGGAGGCGATCAGCCCCAGCATTTT. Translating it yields CAISGQGGDQPQHF.

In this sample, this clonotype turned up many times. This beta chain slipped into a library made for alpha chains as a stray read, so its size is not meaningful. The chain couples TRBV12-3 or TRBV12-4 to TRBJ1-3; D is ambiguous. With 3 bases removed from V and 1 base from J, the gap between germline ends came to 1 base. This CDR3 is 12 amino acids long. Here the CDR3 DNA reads TGTGCCAGCAGTTTTTCTGGAAACACCATATATTTT. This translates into CASSFSGNTIYF.

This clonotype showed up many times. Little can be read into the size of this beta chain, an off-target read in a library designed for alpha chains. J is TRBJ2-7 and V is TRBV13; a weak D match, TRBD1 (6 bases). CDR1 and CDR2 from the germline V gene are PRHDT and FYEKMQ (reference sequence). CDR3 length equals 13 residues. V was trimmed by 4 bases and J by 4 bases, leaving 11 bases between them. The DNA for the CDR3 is TGTGCCAGCAGCTCCGGACAGCTATACGAGCAGTACTTC. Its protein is CASSSGQLYEQYF.

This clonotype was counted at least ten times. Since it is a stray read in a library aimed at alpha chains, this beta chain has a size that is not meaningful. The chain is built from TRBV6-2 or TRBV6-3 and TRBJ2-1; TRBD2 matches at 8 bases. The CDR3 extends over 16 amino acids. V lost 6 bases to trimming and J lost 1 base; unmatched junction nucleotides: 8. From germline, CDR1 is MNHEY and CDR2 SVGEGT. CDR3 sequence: CASSPSGRGSYNEQFF. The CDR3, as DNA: TGTGCCAGCAGCCCGAGCGGGAGAGGGTCCTACAATGAGCAGTTCTTC.

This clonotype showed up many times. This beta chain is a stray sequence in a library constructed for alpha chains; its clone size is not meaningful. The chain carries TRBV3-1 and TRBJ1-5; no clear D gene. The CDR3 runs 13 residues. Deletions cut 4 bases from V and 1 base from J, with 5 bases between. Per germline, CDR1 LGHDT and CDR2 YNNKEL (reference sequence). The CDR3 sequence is CASSPTSNQPQHF. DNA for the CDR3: TGTGCCAGCAGCCCCACCAGCAATCAGCCCCAGCATTTT.

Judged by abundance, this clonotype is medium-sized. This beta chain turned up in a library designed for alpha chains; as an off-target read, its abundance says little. CDR3 in DNA: TGCAGTGCTAGTGGACGCAATCAGCCCCAGCATTTT. Residues: CSASGRNQPQHF. The rearrangement joins TRBV20-1 to TRBJ1-5, with D uncertain. Germline V CDR1 and CDR2: DFQATT, SNEGSKA (reference sequence). This CDR3 has 12 residues. V gave up 3 bases and J gave up 2 bases, with 5 bases separating them.

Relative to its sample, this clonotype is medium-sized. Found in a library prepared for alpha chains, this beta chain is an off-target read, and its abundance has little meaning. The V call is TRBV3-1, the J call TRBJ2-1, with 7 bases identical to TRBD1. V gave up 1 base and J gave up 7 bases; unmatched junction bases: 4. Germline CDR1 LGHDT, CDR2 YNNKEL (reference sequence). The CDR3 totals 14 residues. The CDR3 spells CASSQVRRGNEQFF. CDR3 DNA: TGTGCCAGCAGCCAAGTTCGCAGGGGGAATGAGCAGTTCTTC.

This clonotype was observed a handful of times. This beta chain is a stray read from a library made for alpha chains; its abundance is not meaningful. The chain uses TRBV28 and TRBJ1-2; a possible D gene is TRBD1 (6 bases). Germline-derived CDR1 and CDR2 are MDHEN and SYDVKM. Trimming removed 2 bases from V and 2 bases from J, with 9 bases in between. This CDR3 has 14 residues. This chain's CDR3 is CASSLLTGNYGYTF. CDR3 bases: TGTGCCAGCAGTTTACTAACAGGGAACTATGGCTACACCTTC.

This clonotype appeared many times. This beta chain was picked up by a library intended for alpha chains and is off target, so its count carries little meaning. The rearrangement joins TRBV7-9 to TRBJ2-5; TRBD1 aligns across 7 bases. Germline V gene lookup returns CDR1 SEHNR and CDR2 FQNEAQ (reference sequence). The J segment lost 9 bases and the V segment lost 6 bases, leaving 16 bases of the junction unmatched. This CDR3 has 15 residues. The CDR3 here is CASRPTGAEMQAQYF. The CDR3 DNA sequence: TGTGCCAGCAGGCCCACAGGGGCCGAGATGCAGGCCCAGTACTTC.

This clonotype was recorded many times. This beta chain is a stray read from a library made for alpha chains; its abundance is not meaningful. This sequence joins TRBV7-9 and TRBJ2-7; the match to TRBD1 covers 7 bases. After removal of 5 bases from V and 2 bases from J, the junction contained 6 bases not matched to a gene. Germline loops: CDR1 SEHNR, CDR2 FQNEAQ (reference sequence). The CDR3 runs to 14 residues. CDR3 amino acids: CASSLAGTAYEQYF. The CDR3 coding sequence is TGTGCCAGCAGCCTCGCCGGGACAGCCTACGAGCAGTACTTC.

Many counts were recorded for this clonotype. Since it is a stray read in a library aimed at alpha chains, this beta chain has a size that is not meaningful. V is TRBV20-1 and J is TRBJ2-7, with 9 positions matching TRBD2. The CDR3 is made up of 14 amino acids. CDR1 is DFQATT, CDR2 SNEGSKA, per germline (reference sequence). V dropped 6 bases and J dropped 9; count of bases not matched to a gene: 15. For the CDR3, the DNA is TGCAGTGCCACCAGCCGACTAGCGGTCCGGGGGCAGTACTTC. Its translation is CSATSRLAVRGQYF.